Presented here are 18 T cell receptor beta chains from one specimen sequenced in a study of blood T cell repertoires in COVID-19. Libraries were prepared by immunoSEQ multiplex PCR; TCRdb keeps only in-frame clonotypes and omits some of them. The sample has 75,000 to 90,000 clones; roughly 91% are singletons. The sequencing sample was made of peripheral blood. The receptors shown here come from a woman in her forties or fifties in a cohort sampled during active COVID-19.

The chain carries TRBV5-6 and TRBJ2-3; D not resolved. Germline V gene sequence: CDR1 SGHDT, CDR2 YYEEEE. The length of the CDR3 is 14 residues. Trimming cost V 2 bases and J 1 base, with 8 bases left between them. CDR3 amino acids: CASSFVGRTDTQYF. CDR3 DNA sequence: TGTGCCAGCAGCTTCGTCGGTCGCACAGATACGCAGTATTTT.

The J gene is TRBJ2-5, the V gene TRBV9, with 12 positions matching TRBD2. The CDR3 sequence is 16 residues long. V shed 5 bases, J shed 7 bases, and the junction held 12 bases outside the gene matches. Germline CDR1 SGDLS, CDR2 YYNGEE. This CDR3 is CASSRGLAGPVGTQYF. DNA for the CDR3: TGTGCCAGCAGTCGCGGACTAGCGGGACCGGTTGGGACCCAGTACTTC.

The V and J genes are TRBV7-9 and TRBJ1-1, with TRBD1 as a possible D gene (6 bases). The CDR3 extends over 16 amino acids. The germline V gene has CDR1 SEHNR and CDR2 FQNEAQ (reference sequence). Trimming took off 0 bases at V and 1 base at J, with 12 bases between the two ends. The chain's CDR3 is CASSLAQGSSNTEAFF. The CDR3 bases are TGTGCCAGCAGCTTAGCTCAGGGGTCCTCGAACACTGAAGCTTTCTTT.

The chain has TRBV25-1 and TRBJ2-3; TRBD2 matches 7 bases. V dropped 7 bases and J dropped 0; count of bases not matched to a gene: 7. The V gene's germline CDR1 is MGHDK and CDR2 SYGVNS. The CDR3 is made up of 15 amino acids. The CDR3 bases are TGTGCCAGCACCCCTGGGGGACTAAGCACAGATACGCAGTATTTT. It translates to CASTPGGLSTDTQYF.

This rearrangement joins TRBV7-8 to TRBJ1-6; a possible D gene is TRBD1 (5 bases). CDR3 size: 19 residues. The V and J ends lost 2 bases and 8 bases respectively, with 25 bases between them. From germline, CDR1 is SGHVS and CDR2 FQNEAQ. The CDR3 nucleotides read TGTGCCAGCAGCTTAAGATTCGGGTCGGTCGGGGGACGGCATTCACCCCTCCACTTT. Translating gives CASSLRFGSVGGRHSPLHF.

This clone is a singleton in its sample. The J gene is TRBJ2-3, the V gene TRBV19; D perhaps matches TRBD1 (6 bases). In germline, CDR1 is LNHDA, CDR2 SQIVND (reference sequence). The CDR3 totals 15 residues. V lost 3 bases to trimming and J lost 4 bases, with 14 bases between them. The CDR3 DNA follows: TGTGCCAGTAGTATGGGTGAGGGGGAAGCAGATACGCAGTATTTT. It yields the protein CASSMGEGEADTQYF. The complete variable domain, with remaining parts taken from reference TRBV19 and TRBJ2-3, reads DGGITQSPKYLFRKEGQNVTLSCEQNLNHDAMYWYRQDPGQGLRLIYYSQIVNDFQKGDIAEGYSVSREKKESFPLTVTSAQKNPTAFYLCASSMGEGEADTQYFGPGTRLTVL.

This chain joins TRBV30 and TRBJ2-3; a possible D gene is TRBD1 (5 bases). Trimming removed 6 bases from V and 2 bases from J, with 12 bases in between. Germline-derived CDR1 and CDR2 are GTSNPN and SVGIG (reference sequence). The CDR3 spans 13 residues. DNA of the CDR3: TGTGCCTGCTCTAGGGGCTACACAGATACGCAGTATTTT. It is translated as CACSRGYTDTQYF.

This clone was observed once. The CDR3 DNA reads TGTGCCAGCTCACTAACGACAGACTATGGCTACACCTTC. It codes for CASSLTTDYGYTF. The J gene is TRBJ1-2, the V gene TRBV18; TRBD1 might be the D (5 bases). CDR3 length: 13 amino acids. V was pared by 4 bases and J by 3 bases, with 9 bases between. Germline CDR1 KGHSH, CDR2 LQKENI.

In its sample, this clone was seen once. The chain has TRBV21-1 and TRBJ1-5. TRBV21-1 is listed as a pseudogene. CDR3 size: 17 residues. The CDR3 loop reads CASSAGEGTNSNQPQHF. CDR3 sequence (DNA): TGTGCCAGCAGCGCCGGGGAGGGGACAAATAGCAATCAGCCCCAGCATTTT.

This chain links TRBV2 with TRBJ1-5, with 8 bases aligning to TRBD1. The V gene's germline CDR1 is SNHLY and CDR2 FYNNEI. V dropped 3 bases and J dropped 7; count of bases not matched to a gene: 11. The CDR3 loop spans 16 amino acids. CDR3 DNA sequence: TGTGCCAGCAGTGATCCAGGGGGCAGGGGCGGGCAGCCCCAGCATTTT. The encoded protein is CASSDPGGRGGQPQHF.

The gene calls are TRBV3-1 (or the pseudogene TRBV3-2) and TRBJ2-5; D not certain. CDR1 and CDR2 from the germline V gene are LGHDT and YNNKEL (reference sequence). The length of the CDR3 is 11 residues. Trimming stripped 5 bases from V and 5 bases from J, with 6 bases between. In DNA, the CDR3 is TGTGCCAGCAGCTTACTGGAGACCCAGTACTTC. Translated, it gives CASSLLETQYF.

The J gene is TRBJ2-7, the V gene TRBV12-3 or TRBV12-4; TRBD1 might be the D (5 bases). CDR3 length: 12 amino acids. Trimming removed 6 bases from V and 5 bases from J, with 11 bases in between. The CDR3 region is CASSPGSNEQYF. The DNA for the CDR3 is TGTGCCAGCAGCCCAGGGTCTAACGAGCAGTACTTC.

The chain links TRBV7-9 to TRBJ1-1, with D perhaps matching TRBD1 (5 bases). Between the trimmed V and J ends, which lost 1 base and 3 bases, there was a span of 9 bases. The germline CDR1 and CDR2 sequences are SEHNR and FQNEAQ (reference sequence). The CDR3 length is 14 residues. The CDR3 coding sequence is TGTGCCAGCAGCTTAGAGGGGTTTGACACTGAAGCTTTCTTT. It yields the protein CASSLEGFDTEAFF. Based on the CDR3 plus reference TRBV7-9 and TRBJ1-1, the full variable domain is DTGVSQNPRHKITKRGQNVTFRCDPISEHNRLYWYRQTLGQGPEFLTYFQNEAQLEKSRLLSDRFSAERPKGSFSTLEIQRTEQGDSAMYLCASSLEGFDTEAFFGQGTRLTVV.

The chain couples TRBV28 to TRBJ1-5; D uncertain. Trimming removed 6 bases from V and 6 bases from J, with 12 bases in between. Germline CDR1 reads MDHEN; CDR2 reads SYDVKM. The CDR3 covers 13 residues. The CDR3 nucleotides read TGTGCCAGCAGACCCGCGGGTTTTCAGCCCCAGCATTTT. Residues: CASRPAGFQPQHF.

The chain combines TRBV11-2 with TRBJ1-2, with 7 bases lining up with TRBD1. The CDR3 loop spans 16 amino acids. V lost 5 bases and J lost 6; bases outside the gene matches: 15. From germline, CDR1 is SGHAT and CDR2 FQNNGV. CDR3 bases: TGTGCCAGCAGCGCCGGACAGGTACTCTCAATCCATGGCTACACCTTC. As protein: CASSAGQVLSIHGYTF. Full variable domain (missing parts from reference TRBV11-2 and TRBJ1-2): EAGVAQSPRYKIIEKRQSVAFWCNPISGHATLYWYQQILGQGPKLLIQFQNNGVVDDSQLPKDRFSAERLKGVDSTLKIQPAKLEDSAVYLCASSAGQVLSIHGYTFGSGTRLTVV.

The rearrangement joins TRBV12-3 or TRBV12-4 to TRBJ2-3; 7 bases map to TRBD2. Germline trimming cut 7 bases from V and 9 bases from J; bases unmatched to any gene: 10. The CDR3 totals 13 residues. The chain's CDR3 is CASTRGTTGTQYF. The CDR3 nucleotides read TGTGCCAGCACCCGGGGGACTACAGGAACGCAGTATTTT.

With regard to this clone: The junction departs from the called germline gene at one end, perhaps through a read error. The chain has TRBV5-3 and TRBJ1-3; TRBD1 aligns across 9 bases. TRBV5-3 is treated as an ORF (open reading frame) with a function not yet certain. The CDR3 consists of 16 residues. The CDR3 bases are TGTGCCAGAAGCTTGCTAAGGACAGGGGATGGATACACCATATATTTT. This gives the protein CARSLLRTGDGYTIYF.

This clone was detected once. The J gene is TRBJ2-7, the V gene TRBV19; 11 nucleotides align to TRBD1. Trimming at V came to 6 bases and at J to 5 bases, leaving 6 bases not matched to a gene. The germline V gene has CDR1 LNHDA and CDR2 SQIVND (reference sequence). This CDR3 spans 14 amino acids. The CDR3 coding sequence is TGTGCCAGTAGCAGAGGACAGGGGGCCAACGAGCAGTACTTC. The encoded protein is CASSRGQGANEQYF.